The 23 T cell receptor beta chains listed next were all sequenced from one sample in a study of Graves' ophthalmopathy and Graves' hyperthyroidism. From RNA, the CDR3 regions of TCR beta chains were amplified and sequenced. Second-round multiplex PCR came after first-round RT-PCR with HTBI primers. TCRdb ran MiXCR on the multiplex PCR reads and lists one entry per CDR3 protein. The table has around 600,000 distinct CDR3 sequences, about two fifths seen once; the top ten hold roughly 3.5%. Sequencing input: peripheral blood. The receptors here all came from an adult man with Graves' ophthalmopathy.

This clonotype showed up just a few times. The gene calls are TRBV19 and TRBJ2-5; 10 positions match TRBD1. The V gene end was trimmed by 5 bases and the J gene end by 5 bases; junction bases not matched to a gene: 5. This CDR3 has 14 amino acids. Per germline, CDR1 LNHDA and CDR2 SQIVND (reference sequence). The CDR3 region is CASSLPGQGETQYF. CDR3 bases: TGTGCCAGTAGTCTACCGGGACAGGGGGAGACCCAGTACTTC.

This clonotype was detected a few times. The chain employs TRBV12-3 or TRBV12-4 and TRBJ1-5; a weak D match, TRBD1 (6 bases). CDR3 size: 15 residues. The V gene lost 8 bases and the J gene lost 6 bases, with 20 bases spanning the gap. CDR3 DNA: TGTGCCAGCTCACCACTTCGGGGGCCGGTTCAGCCCCAGCATTTT. Amino acids: CASSPLRGPVQPQHF.

In this sample, this clonotype turned up many times. The chain carries TRBV10-2 and TRBJ2-2; 7 positions match TRBD2. The length of the CDR3 is 14 residues. V gave up 9 bases and J gave up 0 bases; unmatched junction bases: 4. Germline values: CDR1 WSHSY, CDR2 SAAADI. The chain's CDR3 is CASERGTNTGELFF. The CDR3 region has the DNA TGCGCCAGTGAGCGGGGAACGAACACCGGGGAGCTGTTTTTT.

This clonotype has a handful of counts. This rearrangement joins TRBV12-3 or TRBV12-4 to TRBJ2-2; 8 nucleotides line up with TRBD2. This CDR3 region has 14 residues. V dropped 11 bases and J dropped 3; count of bases not matched to a gene: 8. CDR3 DNA: TGTGCCGGCGGTCTAGCGGGTGACACCGGGGAGCTGTTTTTT. Translating gives CAGGLAGDTGELFF.

The chain has TRBV9 and TRBJ1-1; no reliable D call. Germline CDR1 and CDR2: SGDLS and YYNGEE. The CDR3 covers 14 residues. The V gene lost 7 bases and the J gene lost 6 bases, with 19 bases spanning the gap. The CDR3 region is CASSPYEGDAEAFF. Here the CDR3 DNA reads TGTGCCAGCTCACCATATGAGGGCGACGCTGAAGCTTTCTTT.

This clonotype was recorded at least ten times. This rearrangement joins TRBV4-1 to TRBJ1-6; D unresolved. The CDR3 contains 14 residues. V lost 4 bases and J 7 bases, leaving 11 bases between the germline ends. The germline CDR1 and CDR2 sequences are MGHRA and YSYEKL. CDR3 loop: CASSPLQSNSPLHF. The CDR3 DNA sequence: TGCGCCAGCAGCCCGTTACAGTCAAATTCACCCCTCCACTTT.

On this clonotype: At one boundary the junction diverges from the germline segment, which might be a read error. V gene TRBV10-3 combines with J gene TRBJ2-7; D ambiguous. Germline V gives CDR1 ENHRY, CDR2 SYGVKD. The CDR3 consists of 12 residues. Written as DNA, the CDR3 is TGTGCCAGCAGTGATCCGACCTACGAGCAGTACTTC. Amino acids: CASSDPTYEQYF.

The sample holds a few counts of this clonotype. The V gene is TRBV7-9, the J gene TRBJ2-3; the D is unclear. V was cut by 5 bases and J by 2 bases, with 8 bases left in between. This CDR3 is 13 amino acids long. CDR1 and CDR2 (germline): SEHNR, FQNEAQ (reference sequence). CDR3 DNA sequence: TGTGCCAGCAGCCCCCGCCCCACAGATACGCAGTATTTT. It codes for CASSPRPTDTQYF.

This clonotype was found a few times. The chain combines TRBV6-5 with TRBJ1-2; D unclear. The CDR3 length is 14 residues. Germline loops: CDR1 MNHEY, CDR2 SVGAGI. Trimming stripped 6 bases from V and 4 bases from J, with 15 bases between. CDR3 nucleotides: TGTGCCAGCAGCTCCCTTGAGAGAGGCTATGGCTACACCTTC. Translating gives CASSSLERGYGYTF.

The rearrangement links TRBV15 to TRBJ2-7; 8 nucleotides agree with TRBD2. The V and J ends lost 5 bases and 3 bases, in that order; junction bases with no gene match: 6. Germline CDR1 and CDR2: LNHNV and YYDKDF (reference sequence). There are 14 residues in the CDR3. This chain's CDR3 is CATSVAGTSYEQYF. The CDR3 nucleotides are TGTGCCACCAGCGTAGCCGGGACTAGCTACGAGCAGTACTTC.

Remarks on this clonotype: Given a much more abundant clone one base away, this may be a read error. The rearrangement joins TRBV5-1 to TRBJ1-1; D unresolved. The germline V and J ends were trimmed by 4 bases and 8 bases, with 15 bases remaining between them. Looked up from germline, CDR1 is SGHRS and CDR2 is YFSETQ. CDR3 size: 13 residues. For the CDR3, the DNA is TGCGCCAGCAGCATCGGGTCGGTTCGGGAAGCTTTCTTT. Its translation is CASSIGSVREAFF.

This clonotype was detected ten times or more. J is TRBJ1-6 and V is TRBV10-3; possible D gene TRBD1, 6 bases. Trimming cost V 4 bases and J 7 bases, with 14 bases left between them. The CDR3 runs to 15 residues. Germline V CDR1 and CDR2: ENHRY, SYGVKD. CDR3 protein: CAISGQEGRNSPLHF. In DNA form, the CDR3 reads TGTGCCATCAGTGGACAGGAAGGGCGAAATTCACCCCTCCACTTT.

In regard to this clonotype: One junction end does not reproduce the germline sequence, and a read error may be involved. The chain carries TRBV7-2 and TRBJ2-7; D assignment may be TRBD1 or TRBD2 (5 bases each). The germline gives CDR1 SGHTA, CDR2 FQGNSA. CDR3 length: 16 amino acids. DNA for the CDR3: TGCGCCAGCAGCCAGAATCGGTGGGGGTCGTCCTACGAGCAGTACTTC. This translates into CASSQNRWGSSYEQYF.

The V call is TRBV19, the J call TRBJ2-7; D gene ambiguous. Germline V CDR1 and CDR2: LNHDA, SQIVND (reference sequence). V was trimmed by 3 bases and J by 0 bases, leaving 6 bases between them. The CDR3 has 13 amino acids. CDR3 residues: CASSITDSYEQYF. In DNA form, the CDR3 reads TGTGCCAGTAGTATTACGGACTCCTACGAGCAGTACTTC.

The sample holds many counts of this clonotype. The chain links TRBV12-3 or TRBV12-4 to TRBJ1-2; no clear D. The CDR3 loop spans 13 amino acids. With 7 bases removed from V and 7 bases from J, the gap between germline ends came to 16 bases. This CDR3 is CASTPGSSGGYTF. DNA of the CDR3: TGTGCCAGCACCCCGGGGAGTTCGGGTGGCTACACCTTC.

About this clonotype itself: Germline is not matched at one junction end, which may reflect a read error. V and J are TRBV15 and TRBJ2-2, with 12 bases aligning to TRBD2. This CDR3 spans 16 amino acids. Germline loops: CDR1 LNHNV, CDR2 YYDKDF (reference sequence). CDR3 bases: TGTGCCACCTGCAGACCCGGGACTAGCGGGTCCGGGGAGCTGTTTTTT. As protein: CATCRPGTSGSGELFF.

Only a few counts were recorded for this clonotype. The chain carries TRBV19 and TRBJ2-7; D call uncertain. The length of the CDR3 is 16 residues. Germline CDR1 LNHDA, CDR2 SQIVND (reference sequence). V dropped 7 bases and J dropped 1 base, with 20 bases sitting between them. The CDR3 region has the DNA TGTGCCAGTATGAAAGAAGGCTTTTGGGGATCCTACGAGCAGTACTTC. It codes for CASMKEGFWGSYEQYF.

Of note for this clonotype: A read error may produce the germline difference seen at one junction end. CDR3 region: CSVEGYRARNTEAF. The CDR3 DNA reads TGCAGCGTTGAAGGGTATCGGGCCAGGAACACTGAAGCTTTC. The chain links TRBV29-1 to TRBJ2-6; D not resolved. The CDR3 runs 14 residues. Germline CDR1 reads SQVTM; CDR2 reads ANQGSEA.

For this clonotype: The CDR3 ends on some other residue instead of the conserved phenylalanine or tryptophan, so this is likely a read error. The CDR3 DNA reads TGTGCCATCAGTGCTCAGGGCAGTCATTCACCCCTCCACCTT. This encodes CAISAQGSHSPLHL. The chain couples TRBV10-3 to TRBJ1-6; weak D call: TRBD1 (5 bases). The CDR3 consists of 14 residues. Trimming took off 4 bases at V and 8 bases at J, with 12 bases between the two ends. Germline CDR1 reads ENHRY; CDR2 reads SYGVKD.

This clonotype has a single count. Since no conserved phenylalanine or tryptophan closes the CDR3, a read error is the likely cause. Because the CDR3's place on the DNA is in doubt, the DNA is left out and the CDR3 is given as listed by TCRdb. CDR3 region: CASNKQGAG. This chain uses TRBV7-2 with TRBJ2-2; the DNA was not compared with TRBD1, the D call given in the table. 9 amino acids form the CDR3, both terminal residues included. Germline V lookup: CDR1 SGHTA, CDR2 FQGNSA.

This clonotype occurred many times. The chain uses TRBV9 and TRBJ2-5; D is perhaps TRBD1 or TRBD2 (5 bases each). The V gene's germline CDR1 is SGDLS and CDR2 YYNGEE. V was shortened by 0 bases and J by 4 bases, with 19 bases between the two germline ends. This CDR3 region has 17 residues. The CDR3 region has the DNA TGTGCCAGCAGCGTAGGGGTAGGGGAGATGGATCGAGAGACCCAGTACTTC. Translated, it gives CASSVGVGEMDRETQYF. Filled out from reference TRBV9 and TRBJ2-5, the complete variable domain reads DSGVTQTPKHLITATGQRVTLRCSPRSGDLSVYWYQQSLDQGLQFLIQYYNGEERAKGNILERFSAQQFPDLHSELNLSSLELGDSALYFCASSVGVGEMDRETQYFGPGTRLLVL.

In regard to this clonotype: The conserved phenylalanine or tryptophan is not found at the CDR3 terminus, so this likely reflects a read error. Because the CDR3's place on the DNA is in doubt, the DNA is left out and the CDR3 is given as listed by TCRdb. This rearrangement joins TRBV7-3 to TRBJ2-6; the D call in the table, TRBD2, was not verified against the DNA. Germline CDR1 is SGHTA and CDR2 is FQGTGA. The CDR3 length equals 16 residues, ends included. The CDR3: CASNTALGAGGNVLSY.

This clonotype occurred many times. This rearrangement joins TRBV19 to TRBJ1-2; D may be TRBD1 (6 bases). This CDR3 spans 13 amino acids. Germline V gene data show CDR1 as LNHDA and CDR2 as SQIVND (reference sequence). The ends were cut back, 3 bases at V and 4 bases at J, with 9 bases in the middle. CDR3 DNA: TGTGCCAGTAGTATGACAGGAACCTATGGCTACACCTTC. Amino acids: CASSMTGTYGYTF.